Listed here are 8 T cell receptor beta chains from one sample, sequenced in a study of response to subunit inactivated influenza vaccine. TCRdb analysed the RT-PCR reads with MiXCR anew, one entry per CDR3 protein. The table has about 570,000 distinct CDR3 sequences, over 9% seen once. This sample was shared with a second study, whose subject was T cells expressing NK-cell markers. This second study notes: 5'RACE template switching with UMIs generated TCR beta cDNA.

Sequencing was performed on PBMCs from blood, taken on the day of vaccination. The receptors here all came from a man between 45 and 60 years old who received an inactivated influenza vaccine.

The chain recombines TRBV7-3 with TRBJ2-5; D remains ambiguous. Trimming removed 5 bases at V and 9 bases at J, with 16 bases between. Germline CDR1 is SGHTA and CDR2 is FQGTGA. The CDR3 is made up of 13 amino acids. CDR3 DNA sequence: TGTGCCAGCAGCCAAGGGCCGCAGTGGGCCCAGTACTTC. Translated: CASSQGPQWAQYF.

The CDR3 bases are TGTGCCAGCAGCTCTTGGGGCGGCCAAGAGACCCAGTACTTC. Protein sequence: CASSSWGGQETQYF. J is TRBJ2-5 and V is TRBV9, with a possible D match to TRBD1 (5 bases). Germline CDR1 and CDR2: SGDLS and YYNGEE. V was trimmed by 4 bases and J by 1 base, leaving 11 bases between them. CDR3 length: 14 residues.

This clonotype was counted at least ten times. The J gene is TRBJ2-7, the V gene TRBV10-1; D assignment may be TRBD1 or TRBD2 (5 bases each). CDR3 length: 13 residues. Looked up from germline, CDR1 is WNHNN and CDR2 is SYGVQD (reference sequence). The germline V and J ends were trimmed by 4 bases and 5 bases, with 12 bases remaining between them. The chain's CDR3 is CASSGGVGNEQYF. The CDR3 DNA sequence: TGCGCCAGCAGTGGAGGGGTAGGGAACGAGCAGTACTTC.

The chain couples TRBV11-2 to TRBJ1-2; no firm D call. This CDR3 spans 16 amino acids. Germline V gene lookup returns CDR1 SGHAT and CDR2 FQNNGV. V shed 5 bases and J shed 7 bases, with 23 bases lying between them. CDR3 region: CASSPLLAETPPGYTF. The DNA for the CDR3 is TGTGCCAGCAGCCCCCTCTTGGCCGAAACCCCTCCTGGCTACACCTTC.

CDR3 sequence reads: CASSLDATEQYF. The DNA for the CDR3 is TGTGCCAGCAGCTTAGACGCAACCGAGCAGTACTTC. The chain recombines TRBV7-2 with TRBJ2-7; D gene unclear. Germline V gene lookup returns CDR1 SGHTA and CDR2 FQGNSA. The CDR3 covers 12 residues. Trimming removed 1 base from V and 6 bases from J, with 7 bases in between.

This rearrangement joins TRBV20-1 to TRBJ2-7; D might be TRBD1 or TRBD2, each matching 5 bases. CDR1 DFQATT and CDR2 SNEGSKA come from the germline V gene (reference sequence). The germline V and J ends were trimmed by 5 bases and 0 bases, with 17 bases remaining between them. This CDR3 has 15 residues. CDR3 loop: CSAVYRDVSSYEQYF. As DNA, the CDR3 is TGCAGTGCTGTGTACCGGGACGTAAGCTCCTACGAGCAGTACTTC.

The CDR3 region is CASSRGVGQTPEAFF. The CDR3 bases are TGTGCCAGCAGCAGAGGTGTCGGGCAAACACCTGAAGCTTTCTTT. This chain joins TRBV5-4 and TRBJ1-1, with D hard to call. V was shortened by 4 bases and J by 6 bases, with 19 bases between the two germline ends. The CDR3 spans 15 residues. The germline V gene has CDR1 SGHNT and CDR2 YYREEE (reference sequence).

The chain uses TRBV19 and TRBJ1-2, with a weak D call TRBD1 (6 bases). Trimming took 5 bases from V and 14 from J, leaving 15 bases between them. Germline loops: CDR1 LNHDA, CDR2 SQIVND (reference sequence). The CDR3 runs 11 residues. This CDR3 is CASSLGDTRTF. The CDR3 region has the DNA TGTGCCAGTAGTTTGGGGGACACGAGGACCTTC. The full variable domain, with the rest looked up from reference TRBV19 and TRBJ1-2, is DGGITQSPKYLFRKEGQNVTLSCEQNLNHDAMYWYRQDPGQGLRLIYYSQIVNDFQKGDIAEGYSVSREKKESFPLTVTSAQKNPTAFYLCASSLGDTRTFGSGTRLTVV.